This record concerns one T cell receptor beta chain sequence. V lost 4 bases, J lost 0 bases, and 3 bases stayed unmatched. Germline V lookup: CDR1 SGDLS, CDR2 YYNGEE. This CDR3 contains 14 residues. This record comes from a study of T cells after posttransplantation cyclophosphamide. Method: immunoSEQ multiplex PCR; TCRdb's copy keeps in-frame clones and lacks some. The table shows approximately 15,000 clones, with about 82% occurring only once. Controls had myeloablative marrow grafts with methotrexate and calcineurin inhibitor, sampled at 1 year. The TCR was taken from a young adult male patient who received an allogeneic stem cell transplant from an unrelated donor, was CMV-positive, and had acute and chronic GVHD. Some of these T cells may belong to the graft donor. The genes are TRBV9 and TRBJ2-7; TRBD1 agrees at 8 bases. Source: PBMCs, taken 430 to 450 days after allogeneic stem cell transplant with calcineurin inhibitor and methotrexate. The CDR3 region has the DNA TGTGCCAGCAGCCCTACAGGGGGCTCCTACGAGCAGTACTTC. Protein product: CASSPTGGSYEQYF. The full variable domain, rest sourced from reference TRBV9 and TRBJ2-7, is DSGVTQTPKHLITATGQRVTLRCSPRSGDLSVYWYQQSLDQGLQFLIQYYNGEERAKGNILERFSAQQFPDLHSELNLSSLELGDSALYFCASSPTGGSYEQYFGPGTRLTVT.